Listed below are T cell receptor beta chains from one sample, sequenced in a study of Ad26.COV2.S vaccination and SARS-CoV-2 variants. This table comes from immunoSEQ multiplex PCR, and its TCRdb copy is limited to in-frame clones, with some not included. Seen here are roughly 350,000 clones, 88% observed once, and the top ten hold 6.4%. The sequenced sample was peripheral blood, obtained in a trial of Ad26.COV2.S vaccine versus placebo. All receptors derive from a person between 18 and 59 years old who received the Ad26.COV2.S COVID-19 vaccine or a placebo. The CDR3 runs from the conserved cysteine through the conserved F or W. A D gene is named only where the DNA matches it firmly. Some rows mark clone size as missing; the rest say once, few, many or name a class of expanded clone.

size: .
length: 13
V: TRBV28
J: TRBJ1-2
D: .
DNA: TGTGCCAGCAGTTTAAACCCTAACTATGGCTACACCTTC
CDR3: CASSLNPNYGYTF

size: .
length: 12
V: TRBV7-9
J: TRBJ2-7
D: .
DNA: TGTGCCAGCAGCCCTAACTCCTACGAGCAGTACTTC
CDR3: CASSPNSYEQYF

size: .
length: 14
V: TRBV6-1
J: TRBJ1-2
D: .
DNA: TGTGCCAGCAGTGAAGGGGCAGTTGGCTATGGCTACACCTTC
CDR3: CASSEGAVGYGYTF

size: .
length: 16
V: TRBV19
J: TRBJ2-7
D: .
DNA: TGTGCCAGTAGTCCGATGGGACTTGGAGCCTCCTACGAGCAGTACTTC
CDR3: CASSPMGLGASYEQYF

size: .
length: 15
V: TRBV7-2
J: TRBJ2-7
D: .
DNA: TGTGCCAGCAGCTGGAGGGACAGAAGCTCCTACGAGCAGTACTTC
CDR3: CASSWRDRSSYEQYF

size: few
length: 12
V: TRBV2
J: TRBJ2-7
D: TRBD1
DNA: TGTGCCACCGGGACAGGAGCCTACGAGCAGTACTTC
CDR3: CATGTGAYEQYF

size: .
length: 10
V: TRBV5-4
J: TRBJ2-2
D: .
DNA: TGTGCCAGCAGCCCCCAGAAGCTGTTTTTT
CDR3: CASSPQKLFF

size: .
length: 15
V: TRBV11-1
J: TRBJ2-1
D: TRBD2
DNA: TGTGCCAGTGGGCGGCGGGGGATCACCTACAATGAGCAGTTCTTC
CDR3: CASGRRGITYNEQFF

size: .
length: 17
V: TRBV13
J: TRBJ1-4
D: .
DNA: TGTGCCAGCAGCCTTTCTAGGAGGGGGGACACTAATGAAAAACTGTTTTTT
CDR3: CASSLSRRGDTNEKLFF

size: .
length: 19
V: TRBV6-2/TRBV6-3
J: TRBJ1-6
D: .
DNA: TGTGCCAGCAGTTACTCGCAGGGACACCTAAGCTCCTATAATTCACCCCTCCACTTT
CDR3: CASSYSQGHLSSYNSPLHF

size: .
length: 15
V: TRBV29-1
J: TRBJ1-2
D: TRBD1
DNA: TGCAGCGCTACGACAGGGGGCTCTTCAAACTATGGCTACACCTTC
CDR3: CSATTGGSSNYGYTF

size: once
length: 13
V: TRBV6-6
J: TRBJ1-2
D: .
DNA: TGTGCCAGCAGTTCGCCGGGACTAGCTGGCTACACCTTC
CDR3: CASSSPGLAGYTF

size: .
length: 11
V: TRBV20-1
J: TRBJ2-7
D: .
DNA: TGCGGAGCAACGAGGGAGTACGAGCAGTACTTC
CDR3: CGATREYEQYF

size: .
length: 14
V: TRBV19
J: TRBJ2-7
D: .
DNA: TGTGCCAGTAGTATGCGGGGCACCAACTACGAGCAGTACTTC
CDR3: CASSMRGTNYEQYF

size: .
length: 14
V: TRBV5-1
J: TRBJ2-7
D: TRBD1
DNA: TGCGCCAGCAATCCGGGACAGGAGTCCTACGAGCAGTACTTC
CDR3: CASNPGQESYEQYF

size: .
length: 17
V: TRBV5-6
J: TRBJ1-6
D: .
DNA: TGTGCCAGCAGCCTAACGAACAGGGAGACGTGGAATTCACCCCTCCACTTT
CDR3: CASSLTNRETWNSPLHF

size: .
length: 19
V: TRBV28
J: TRBJ2-7
D: TRBD2
DNA: TGTGCCAGCAAACCCGGGGGACTAGCGGGAGGGCCCGGGAGAGGATCGCAGTACTTC
CDR3: CASKPGGLAGGPGRGSQYF

size: .
length: 15
V: TRBV2
J: TRBJ1-5
D: .
DNA: TGTGCCAGCGGCTCAAGGGGGGCCGGGAATCAGCCCCAGCATTTT
CDR3: CASGSRGAGNQPQHF

size: .
length: 15
V: TRBV18
J: TRBJ1-1
D: .
DNA: TGTGCCAGCTCACCACCGGGTGGCAGGGGCCATGAAGCTTTCTTT
CDR3: CASSPPGGRGHEAFF

size: .
length: 16
V: TRBV9
J: TRBJ2-1
D: TRBD1
DNA: TGTGCCAGCAGCGTAGAGCACAGGGGTCGGCTCAATGAGCAGTTCTTC
CDR3: CASSVEHRGRLNEQFF

size: .
length: 16
V: TRBV4-2
J: TRBJ2-1
D: TRBD2
DNA: TGTGCCAGCAGCTCCCGGGCTAGCGGGGGGGGCAATGAGCAGTTCTTC
CDR3: CASSSRASGGGNEQFF

size: .
length: 17
V: TRBV5-4
J: TRBJ1-2
D: TRBD1
DNA: TGTGCCAGCAGCCCCCCGACAGGGGCGGTAATGGGATATGGCTACACCTTC
CDR3: CASSPPTGAVMGYGYTF

size: .
length: 15
V: TRBV9
J: TRBJ1-2
D: TRBD1
DNA: TGTGCCAGCAGCGTCTCCCCGACAGGGGCCGAGGGCTACACCTTC
CDR3: CASSVSPTGAEGYTF

size: .
length: 15
V: TRBV28
J: TRBJ1-3
D: .
DNA: TGTGCCAGCAGTTTATCGGGGGCGCGTGGAAACACCATATATTTT
CDR3: CASSLSGARGNTIYF

size: .
length: 14
V: TRBV5-1
J: TRBJ1-2
D: .
DNA: TGCGCCAGCAGCTTGGCCGGGGGGGAGTATGGCTACACCTTC
CDR3: CASSLAGGEYGYTF

size: .
length: 12
V: TRBV9
J: TRBJ1-2
D: .
DNA: TGTGCCAGCAGCGTAGGGACATATGGCTACACCTTC
CDR3: CASSVGTYGYTF

size: .
length: 15
V: TRBV19
J: TRBJ1-2
D: .
DNA: TGTGCCAGTAGTCGGGCCGCCAGGGGTTATGATGGCTACACCTTC
CDR3: CASSRAARGYDGYTF

size: .
length: 15
V: TRBV30
J: TRBJ1-1
D: .
DNA: TGTGCCTGGAGTGTACTAGGGGTTGATAACACTGAAGCTTTCTTT
CDR3: CAWSVLGVDNTEAFF